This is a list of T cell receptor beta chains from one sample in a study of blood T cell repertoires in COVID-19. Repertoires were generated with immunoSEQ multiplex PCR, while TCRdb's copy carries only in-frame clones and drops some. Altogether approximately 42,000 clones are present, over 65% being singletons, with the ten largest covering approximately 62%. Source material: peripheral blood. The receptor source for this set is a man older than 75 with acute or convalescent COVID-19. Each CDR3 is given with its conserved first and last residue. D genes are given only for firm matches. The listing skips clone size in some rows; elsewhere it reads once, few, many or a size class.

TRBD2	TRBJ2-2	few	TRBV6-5	CASRASGSFGELFF	TGTGCCAGCAGGGCTAGCGGGTCTTTCGGGGAGCTGTTTTTT
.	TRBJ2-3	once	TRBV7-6	CASSLWSVSTDTQYF	TGTGCCAGCAGCTTATGGTCGGTTAGCACAGATACGCAGTATTTT
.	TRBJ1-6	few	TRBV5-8	CATAEGVNSPLHF	TGTGCCACCGCGGAGGGAGTTAATTCACCCCTCCACTTT
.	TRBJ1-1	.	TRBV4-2	CASSPRSGDTEAFF	TGTGCCAGCAGCCCCCGATCGGGGGACACTGAAGCTTTCTTT
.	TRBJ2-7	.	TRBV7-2	CASSLEKAYEQYF	TGTGCCAGCAGCTTGGAGAAAGCCTACGAGCAGTACTTC
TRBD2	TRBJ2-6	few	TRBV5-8	CASSSGLAGVSGANVLTF	TGTGCCAGCAGCTCGGGACTAGCGGGGGTTTCTGGGGCCAACGTCCTGACTTTC
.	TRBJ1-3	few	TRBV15	CATSRDSVLSGGNTIYF	TGTGCCACCAGCAGAGATTCGGTACTCTCGGGAGGAAACACCATATATTTT
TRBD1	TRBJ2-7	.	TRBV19	CASSIAGTGAYEQYF	TGTGCCAGTAGTATAGCAGGGACAGGGGCCTACGAGCAGTACTTC
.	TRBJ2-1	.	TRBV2	CASSTGSHEQFF	TGTGCCAGCAGTACAGGGAGCCATGAGCAGTTCTTC
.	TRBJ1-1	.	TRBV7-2	CASSFSGRVNTEAFF	TGTGCCAGCAGCTTTTCCGGGAGGGTGAACACTGAAGCTTTCTTT
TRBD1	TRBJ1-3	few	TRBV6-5	CATGQGSSGNTIYF	TGTGCCACCGGACAGGGGAGCTCTGGAAACACCATATATTTT
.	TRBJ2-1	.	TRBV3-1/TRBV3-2	CASSRSQYNEQFF	TGTGCCAGCAGCCGGTCACAGTACAATGAGCAGTTCTTC
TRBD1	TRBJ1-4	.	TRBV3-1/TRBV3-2	CASSADRDGEKLFF	TGTGCCAGCAGCGCCGACAGGGATGGGGAAAAACTGTTTTTT
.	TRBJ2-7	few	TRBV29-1	CSVGQQIGYEQYF	TGCAGCGTTGGACAGCAAATCGGCTACGAGCAGTACTTC
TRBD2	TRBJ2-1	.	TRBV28	CASSPGLAGGSNEQFF	TGTGCCAGCAGTCCGGGACTAGCGGGAGGTAGTAATGAGCAGTTCTTC
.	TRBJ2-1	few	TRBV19	CASSIEGANEQFF	TGTGCCAGTAGTATAGAAGGGGCCAATGAGCAGTTCTTC
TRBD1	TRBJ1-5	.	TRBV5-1	CASSATGGGQPQHF	TGCGCCAGCAGCGCTACAGGGGGTGGTCAGCCCCAGCATTTT
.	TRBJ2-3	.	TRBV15	CATSRDRASSTDTQYF	TGTGCCACCAGCAGAGATCGGGCTAGCTCCACAGATACGCAGTATTTT
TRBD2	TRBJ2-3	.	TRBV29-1	CSVEDNREANSDTQYF	TGCAGCGTTGAAGATAACCGGGAGGCCAACAGCGATACGCAGTATTTT
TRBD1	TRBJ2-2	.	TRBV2	CASLTGPNTGELFF	TGTGCCAGCCTGACAGGGCCGAACACCGGGGAGCTGTTTTTT
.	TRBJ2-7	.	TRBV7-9	CASSPDIFSPYEQYF	TGTGCCAGCAGCCCCGACATTTTTTCTCCCTACGAGCAGTACTTC
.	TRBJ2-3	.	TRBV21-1	CASKEREGRDTDTQYF	TGTGCCAGCAAGGAGCGGGAGGGCCGCGACACAGATACGCAGTATTTT
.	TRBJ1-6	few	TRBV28	CASRGTEVSPLHF	TGTGCCAGTCGGGGGACGGAAGTTTCACCCCTCCACTTT
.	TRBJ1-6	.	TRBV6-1	CASSDIYNSPLHF	TGTGCCAGCAGTGACATTTATAATTCACCCCTCCACTTT
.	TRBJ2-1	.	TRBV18	CASSSRDYNEQFF	TGTGCCAGCTCATCCCGGGATTACAATGAGCAGTTCTTC
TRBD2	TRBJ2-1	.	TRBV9	CASSPTTSVYNEQFF	TGTGCCAGCAGCCCGACCACTAGCGTCTACAATGAGCAGTTCTTC
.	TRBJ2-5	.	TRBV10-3	CAISESLGLLQETQYF	TGTGCCATCAGTGAATCTTTGGGACTCCTCCAAGAGACCCAGTACTTC
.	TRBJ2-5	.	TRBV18	CASSPGQEETQYF	TGTGCCAGCTCACCAGGGCAGGAAGAGACCCAGTACTTC
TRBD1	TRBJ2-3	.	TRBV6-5	CASSYRAGGHTQYF	TGTGCCAGCAGTTATCGGGCAGGGGGCCATACGCAGTATTTT
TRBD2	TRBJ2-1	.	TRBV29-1	CSVWTRAYNEQFF	TGCAGCGTGTGGACTAGGGCCTACAATGAGCAGTTCTTC
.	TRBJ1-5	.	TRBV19	CASRRGGNSNQPQHF	TGTGCCTCTCGAAGGGGGGGGAATAGCAATCAGCCCCAGCATTTT
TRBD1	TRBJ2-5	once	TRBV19	CASSIRGTGQETQYF	TGTGCCAGTAGTATTAGGGGGACAGGGCAAGAGACCCAGTACTTC
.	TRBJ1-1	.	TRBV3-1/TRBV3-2	CASRGPGVSTEAFF	TGTGCCAGCAGAGGACCAGGGGTAAGCACTGAAGCTTTCTTT
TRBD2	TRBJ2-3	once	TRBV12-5	CASALTSGSWLADTQYF	TGTGCTAGTGCCTTGACTAGCGGGAGTTGGTTAGCAGATACGCAGTATTTT
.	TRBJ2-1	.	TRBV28	CASSPPEGFKANEQFF	TGTGCCAGCAGCCCACCGGAGGGATTTAAGGCCAATGAGCAGTTCTTC
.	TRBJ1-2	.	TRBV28	CASSTKGPPNYGYTF	TGTGCCAGCAGCACTAAGGGGCCTCCTAACTATGGCTACACCTTC
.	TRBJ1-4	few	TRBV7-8	CASSPRATNEKLFF	TGTGCCAGCAGCCCCCGGGCAACTAATGAAAAACTGTTTTTT
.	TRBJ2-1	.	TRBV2	CASRTEYNEQFF	TGTGCCAGCAGGACAGAGTACAATGAGCAGTTCTTC
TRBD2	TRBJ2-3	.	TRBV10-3	CAIKNDRLAGSRDTQYF	TGTGCCATCAAGAATGACAGGCTAGCGGGATCCCGGGATACGCAGTATTTT
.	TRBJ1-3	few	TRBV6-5	CASSYGRGRAGNTIYF	TGTGCCAGCAGTTACGGCAGGGGTAGGGCTGGAAACACCATATATTTT
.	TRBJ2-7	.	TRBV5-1	CASSLVGGNSYEQYF	TGCGCCAGCAGCTTGGTCGGCGGCAACTCCTACGAGCAGTACTTC
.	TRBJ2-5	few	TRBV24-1	CATSDFPTDSPLGTQYF	TGTGCCACCAGTGATTTCCCTACTGACTCCCCGCTGGGGACCCAGTACTTC
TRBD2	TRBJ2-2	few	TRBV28	CASRPRTSGRAAGELFF	TGTGCCAGCAGACCACGGACTAGCGGGAGGGCCGCCGGGGAGCTGTTTTTT
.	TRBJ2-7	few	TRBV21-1	CASSGRGGYEQYF	TGTGCCAGCAGCGGTCGTGGCGGGTACGAGCAGTACTTC
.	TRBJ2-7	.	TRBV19	CASSIGTGNYEQYF	TGTGCCAGTAGTATTGGTACAGGGAACTACGAGCAGTACTTC
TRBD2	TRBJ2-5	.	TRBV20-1	CSASRTRRGETQYF	TGCAGTGCTAGTCGGACTAGGCGGGGGGAGACCCAGTACTTC
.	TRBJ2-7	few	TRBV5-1	CASSLVSSSYEQYF	TGCGCCAGCAGCTTGGTGTCGAGCTCCTACGAGCAGTACTTC
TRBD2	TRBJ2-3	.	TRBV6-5	CASSYEAGGADTQYF	TGTGCCAGCAGTTACGAGGCGGGAGGCGCAGATACGCAGTATTTT
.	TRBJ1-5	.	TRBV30	CAWSWGGNQPQHF	TGTGCCTGGAGTTGGGGCGGAAATCAGCCCCAGCATTTT
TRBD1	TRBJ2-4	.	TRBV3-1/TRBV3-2	CASSQDRGRNIQYF	TGTGCCAGCAGCCAAGACAGGGGGCGGAACATTCAGTACTTC
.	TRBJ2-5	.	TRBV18	CASSEVVQETQYF	TGTGCCAGCTCCGAGGTAGTGCAAGAGACCCAGTACTTC
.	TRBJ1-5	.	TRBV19	CASSSTGLSNQPQHF	TGTGCCAGTAGTTCGACAGGTCTTAGCAATCAGCCCCAGCATTTT
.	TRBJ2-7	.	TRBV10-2	CASSLDWNYEQYF	TGCGCCAGCAGTCTGGACTGGAACTACGAGCAGTACTTC
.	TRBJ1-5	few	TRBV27	CASSLRAGSNQPQHF	TGTGCCAGCAGTTTACGGGCAGGGAGCAATCAGCCCCAGCATTTT
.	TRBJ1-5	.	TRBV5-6	CASSLQGVNQPQHF	TGTGCCAGCAGCTTGCAAGGAGTTAATCAGCCCCAGCATTTT
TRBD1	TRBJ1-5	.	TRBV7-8	CASSRTGGSNQPQHF	TGTGCCAGCAGCCGGACAGGCGGGAGCAATCAGCCCCAGCATTTT
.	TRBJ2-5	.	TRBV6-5	CASHRSLTQETQYF	TGTGCCAGCCACAGATCCCTCACCCAAGAGACCCAGTACTTC
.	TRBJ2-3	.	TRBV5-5	CASSLDPVLSGDTQYF	TGTGCCAGCAGCTTGGATCCGGTTCTTAGTGGAGATACGCAGTATTTT
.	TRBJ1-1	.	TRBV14	CASSFSLNTEAFF	TGTGCCAGCAGCTTCAGTTTGAACACTGAAGCTTTCTTT
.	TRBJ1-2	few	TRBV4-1	CASSQWLGGTGGYTF	TGCGCCAGCAGCCAATGGCTTGGGGGCACGGGAGGCTACACCTTC